These 24 T cell receptor beta chains were all obtained from the same sample, sequenced in a study of cytomegalovirus exposure and HLA in healthy donors. Researchers ran the PCR with 60 Vbeta and 13 Jbeta primers. The method was immunoSEQ multiplex PCR; TCRdb's version includes in-frame clones alone and lacks a portion of them. The table records roughly 170,000 clones, 75% to 90% of them present only once. The sequenced sample was PBMCs. The origin of the receptors is a young man in good health and CMV-seropositive.

The chain employs TRBV5-1 and TRBJ1-1; TRBD1 might be the D (6 bases). The length of the CDR3 is 15 residues. Between the trimmed V and J ends, which lost 0 bases and 1 base, there was a span of 10 bases. The germline CDR1 and CDR2 sequences are SGHRS and YFSETQ. CDR3 DNA sequence: TGCGCCAGCAGCTTGGGGGCGACAGGGAACACTGAAGCTTTCTTT. Its translation: CASSLGATGNTEAFF.

The chain recombines TRBV9 with TRBJ1-1, with a possible D match to TRBD1 (5 bases). V lost 0 bases and J 3 bases, leaving 12 bases between the germline ends. CDR3 length: 15 amino acids. Germline values: CDR1 SGDLS, CDR2 YYNGEE. The CDR3 protein is CASSVGDSLDTEAFF. CDR3 nucleotide sequence: TGTGCCAGCAGCGTAGGGGACTCGTTGGACACTGAAGCTTTCTTT.

This clone was recorded a few times. The V and J genes are TRBV5-1 and TRBJ1-3; D gene uncertain. This CDR3 is 15 amino acids long. V was shortened by 0 bases and J by 3 bases, with 10 bases between the two germline ends. Germline V gives CDR1 SGHRS, CDR2 YFSETQ. The CDR3 here is CASSLAVGSGNTIYF. CDR3 bases: TGCGCCAGCAGCTTGGCCGTGGGGAGTGGAAACACCATATATTTT.

As regards this clone: The identical CDR3 is also encoded by other nucleotide sequences in the sample. V gene TRBV2 combines with J gene TRBJ2-1; tentative D call: TRBD2 (5 bases). Germline V gives CDR1 SNHLY, CDR2 FYNNEI. V was clipped by 9 bases and J by 0 bases, with 12 bases between them. The CDR3 has 14 residues. CDR3 nucleotide sequence: TGTGCCAGTCGGGGAGATTCCTCCTACAATGAGCAGTTCTTC. Its protein product is CASRGDSSYNEQFF.

The gene calls are TRBV19 and TRBJ1-4; perhaps TRBD1 as D (6 bases). The V end lost 5 bases, the J end lost 3 bases, and 10 bases lay between the germline ends. The CDR3 extends over 14 amino acids. The germline V gene has CDR1 LNHDA and CDR2 SQIVND (reference sequence). Written as DNA, the CDR3 is TGTGCCAGTAGTGCCCAGGGGCCTAATGAAAAACTGTTTTTT. Translation gives CASSAQGPNEKLFF.

The chain couples TRBV10-2 to TRBJ2-1, with D maybe TRBD2 (5 bases). The CDR3 runs to 11 residues. Deletions cut 7 bases from V and 11 bases from J, with 12 bases between. Looked up from germline, CDR1 is WSHSY and CDR2 is SAAADI. The CDR3 here is CASTPASQQFF. CDR3 DNA: TGCGCCAGCACCCCGGCTAGCCAGCAGTTCTTC.

This rearrangement joins TRBV5-1 to TRBJ2-7; TRBD1 might be the D (5 bases). The germline V gene has CDR1 SGHRS and CDR2 YFSETQ. There are 14 residues in the CDR3. Trimming stripped 7 bases from V and 0 bases from J, with 14 bases between. The CDR3: CASCRQTDSYEQYF. Written as DNA, the CDR3 is TGCGCCAGCTGTAGACAGACAGACTCCTACGAGCAGTACTTC.

J is TRBJ2-3 and V is TRBV27; 12 bases match TRBD2. Looked up from germline, CDR1 is MNHEY and CDR2 is SMNVEV (reference sequence). This CDR3 spans 14 amino acids. V was pared by 9 bases and J by 2 bases, with 3 bases of the junction left unmatched. The CDR3 region is CASGTSGYTDTQYF. DNA for the CDR3: TGTGCCAGTGGGACTAGCGGGTACACAGATACGCAGTATTTT.

V gene TRBV4-2 combines with J gene TRBJ2-2; a weak D match, TRBD2 (6 bases). Germline V lookup: CDR1 LGHNA, CDR2 YNFKEQ. The CDR3 has 17 residues. V lost 1 base to trimming and J lost 1 base, with 13 bases between them. The CDR3: CASSQVAGTLNTGELFF. In nucleotides, the CDR3 is TGTGCCAGCAGCCAAGTGGCCGGGACTTTGAACACCGGGGAGCTGTTTTTT.

This clone was counted a single time. The chain links TRBV5-6 to TRBJ1-1; D may be TRBD1 (6 bases). V was clipped by 3 bases and J by 1 base, with 16 bases between them. This CDR3 is 16 amino acids long. In germline, CDR1 is SGHDT, CDR2 YYEEEE. CDR3 DNA: TGTGCCAGCAGCTGGGAGTGGGGGGGCACGAACACTGAAGCTTTCTTT. Translating gives CASSWEWGGTNTEAFF.

This clone was detected a few times. CDR3 sequence (DNA): TGTGCCAGCAGTTCCCCGCGGCAGAACACCGGGGAGCTGTTTTTT. It encodes CASSSPRQNTGELFF. The V and J genes are TRBV6-5 and TRBJ2-2; D is ambiguous. Looked up from germline, CDR1 is MNHEY and CDR2 is SVGAGI. The V gene lost 4 bases and the J gene lost 1 base, with 10 bases spanning the gap. The CDR3 runs to 15 residues.

The chain recombines TRBV5-5 with TRBJ2-2; 12 nucleotides match TRBD2. The CDR3 is made up of 18 amino acids. The J segment lost 6 bases and the V segment lost 0 bases, leaving 9 bases of the junction unmatched. From germline, CDR1 is SGHKS and CDR2 YYEKEE (reference sequence). The CDR3 here is CASSLELAGGTFSGELFF. The CDR3 bases are TGTGCCAGCAGCTTGGAACTAGCGGGAGGCACTTTCTCCGGGGAGCTGTTTTTT.

The chain's CDR3 is CASSFPENTGELFF. The CDR3 nucleotides are TGTGCCAGCAGCTTCCCAGAAAACACCGGGGAGCTGTTTTTT. This chain connects TRBV7-9 to TRBJ2-2, with D unclear. The CDR3 runs 14 residues. Germline V gene lookup returns CDR1 SEHNR and CDR2 FQNEAQ (reference sequence). V was cut by 3 bases and J by 2 bases, with 7 bases left in between.

This clone was detected once. This chain uses TRBV6-5 with TRBJ1-2, with D uncertain. The V and J ends lost 0 bases and 8 bases respectively, with 10 bases between them. Germline V gives CDR1 MNHEY, CDR2 SVGAGI. This CDR3 is built from 13 residues. The CDR3 DNA reads as TGTGCCAGCAGTTACTCGACCGGGGAAGGCTACACCTTC. It is translated as CASSYSTGEGYTF.

The rearrangement links TRBV12-5 to TRBJ1-5; possible D gene TRBD1, 6 bases. With 5 bases removed from V and 1 base from J, the gap between germline ends came to 12 bases. This CDR3 region has 15 residues. In germline, CDR1 is LGHNT, CDR2 FRNRAP. CDR3 bases: TGTGCTAGTGGTCCGAACGGACAGAGCAATCAGCCCCAGCATTTT. It translates to CASGPNGQSNQPQHF.

This clone was counted once. The chain employs TRBV14 and TRBJ2-2; the D is unclear. The CDR3 extends over 14 amino acids. Germline lookup yields CDR1 SGHDN and CDR2 FVKESK. V shed 0 bases and J shed 6 bases, with 8 bases lying between them. The chain's CDR3 is CASSQELPPGELFF. The CDR3, as DNA: TGTGCCAGCAGCCAAGAACTCCCTCCCGGGGAGCTGTTTTTT.

In nucleotides, the CDR3 is TGTGCCAGCAGCCGAACAGGGAAAAGTGAAGCTTTCTTT. This sequence encodes CASSRTGKSEAFF. This chain joins TRBV5-4 and TRBJ1-1, with a possible D match to TRBD1 (6 bases). Germline assignment: CDR1 SGHNT and CDR2 YYREEE (reference sequence). Trimming shortened V by 4 bases and J by 7 bases, and 14 bases separated the two germline ends. The CDR3 covers 13 residues.

The rearrangement joins TRBV6-5 to TRBJ2-3, with a weak D call TRBD2 (5 bases). This CDR3 has 16 residues. The V gene lost 0 bases and the J gene lost 4 bases, with 14 bases spanning the gap. From germline, CDR1 is MNHEY and CDR2 SVGAGI. This CDR3 reads CASSYSWAAGADTQYF. CDR3 DNA sequence: TGTGCCAGCAGTTACTCTTGGGCAGCCGGGGCAGATACGCAGTATTTT.

The chain has TRBV5-8 and TRBJ2-7; 9 nucleotides align to TRBD1. Losses at the gene ends were 4 bases for V and 3 bases for J; bases not matched to a gene: 8. CDR1 SGHTS and CDR2 YDEGEE come from the germline V gene. CDR3 length equals 15 residues. CDR3 sequence: CASSTTGGDLYEQYF. The CDR3 DNA reads TGTGCCAGCAGCACGACAGGGGGAGATCTCTACGAGCAGTACTTC.

V gene TRBV4-1 combines with J gene TRBJ2-5, with TRBD2 matching 15 bases. V lost 4 bases, J lost 4 bases, and 4 bases stayed unmatched. The germline gives CDR1 MGHRA, CDR2 YSYEKL. CDR3 size: 16 residues. CDR3 region: CASSRTSGREGETQYF. The CDR3 coding sequence is TGCGCCAGCAGCCGGACTAGCGGGAGGGAAGGAGAGACCCAGTACTTC.

The chain has TRBV5-5 and TRBJ1-3; D is perhaps TRBD1 (6 bases). This CDR3 has 15 residues. Germline lookup yields CDR1 SGHKS and CDR2 YYEKEE (reference sequence). V was trimmed by 0 bases and J by 2 bases, leaving 9 bases between them. The CDR3 spells CASSLVTGTGNTIYF. For the CDR3, the DNA is TGTGCCAGCAGCTTGGTAACAGGGACTGGAAACACCATATATTTT.

The sample holds a few counts of this clone. The DNA is left out, because the CDR3 cannot be placed on it with certainty; the CDR3 is given as TCRdb lists it. V gene TRBV7-9 combines with J gene TRBJ2-7; the D call in the table, TRBD1, was not verified against the DNA. The CDR3 is 16 amino acids in total, end residues counted. Germline V CDR1 and CDR2: SEHNR, FQNEAQ (reference sequence). This CDR3 is CASSLRTDGAVLRAYF.

This clone was recorded a few times. The J gene is TRBJ2-7, the V gene TRBV18, with 8 bases that match TRBD1. The CDR3 is made up of 14 amino acids. V lost 5 bases and J lost 4; bases outside the gene matches: 7. Germline V gene lookup returns CDR1 KGHSH and CDR2 LQKENI. DNA for the CDR3: TGTGCCAGCTCAGGACAGGGAGGAGGTTACGAGCAGTACTTC. This translates into CASSGQGGGYEQYF.

This clone was observed a handful of times. The chain is built from TRBV6-5 and TRBJ2-7; a possible D gene is TRBD1 (6 bases). The germline CDR1 and CDR2 sequences are MNHEY and SVGAGI. CDR3 length equals 14 residues. Trimming removed 7 bases at V and 0 bases at J, with 13 bases between. The CDR3 here is CASKLGGNSYEQYF. The CDR3 coding sequence is TGTGCCAGCAAACTAGGGGGAAACTCCTACGAGCAGTACTTC.